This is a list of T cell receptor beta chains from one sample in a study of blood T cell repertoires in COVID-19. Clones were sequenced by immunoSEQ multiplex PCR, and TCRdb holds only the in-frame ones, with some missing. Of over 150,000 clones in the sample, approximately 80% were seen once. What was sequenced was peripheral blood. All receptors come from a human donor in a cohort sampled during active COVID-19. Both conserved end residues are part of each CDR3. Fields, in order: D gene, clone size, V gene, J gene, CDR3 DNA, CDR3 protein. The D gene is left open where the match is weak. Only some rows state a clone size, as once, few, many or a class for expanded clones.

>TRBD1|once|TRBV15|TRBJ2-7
TGTGCCACCAGCATCGCACAGGGGTACGAGCAGTACTTC
CATSIAQGYEQYF
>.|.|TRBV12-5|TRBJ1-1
TGTGCTAGTGGTTTGGTACGAGGTTTCGGGGCTTTCTTT
CASGLVRGFGAFF
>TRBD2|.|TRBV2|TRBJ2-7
TGTGCCAGCAGTGAAGAGGCTAGCGGCCTCTACGAGCAGTACTTC
CASSEEASGLYEQYF
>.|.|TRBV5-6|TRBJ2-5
TGTGCCAGCAGCTTGCAGGGAGAGACCCAGTACTTC
CASSLQGETQYF
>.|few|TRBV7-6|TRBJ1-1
TGTGCCAGCAGCTTAGAAGGCAGGGGGAACACTGAAGCTTTCTTT
CASSLEGRGNTEAFF
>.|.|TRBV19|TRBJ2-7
TGTGCCAGTAGTATGGCAGGGATCTCCTACGAGCAGTACTTC
CASSMAGISYEQYF
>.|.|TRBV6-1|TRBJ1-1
TGTGCCAGCAGTGAACACGGGGGGGAGGCAGCTTTCTTT
CASSEHGGEAAFF
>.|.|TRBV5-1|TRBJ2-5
TGCGCCAGCAGCTTAGGCCGGAGACAAGAGACCCAGTACTTC
CASSLGRRQETQYF
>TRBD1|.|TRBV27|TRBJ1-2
TGTGCCAGCAGTTTATCGCTCGGACAGGGGGCCGGCTATGGCTACACCTTC
CASSLSLGQGAGYGYTF
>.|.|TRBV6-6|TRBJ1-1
TGTGCCAGCAGGAGGGCTCCGGGGGACACTGAAGCTTTCTTT
CASRRAPGDTEAFF
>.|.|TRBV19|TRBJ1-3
TGTGCCAGTAGTAAGCAGTGGGCCCTCTCTGGAAACACCATATATTTT
CASSKQWALSGNTIYF
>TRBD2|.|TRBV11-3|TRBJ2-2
TGTGCCAGCAGCCCCGCCCCCACTAGCGGGGGGAACACCGGGGAGCTGTTTTTT
CASSPAPTSGGNTGELFF
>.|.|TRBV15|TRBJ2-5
TGTGCCACCAGCAGAGAGGGGGGAGGCGAGACCCAGTACTTC
CATSREGGGETQYF
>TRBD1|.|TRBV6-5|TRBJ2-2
TGTGCCAGCAGTAAAAGCAGGGGGCTTGTCGGGGAGCTGTTTTTT
CASSKSRGLVGELFF
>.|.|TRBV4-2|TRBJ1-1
TGTGCCAGCAGTCAAGGGGCCAACTCGAACACTGAAGCTTTCTTT
CASSQGANSNTEAFF
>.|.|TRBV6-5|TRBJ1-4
TGTGCCAGCAGCGCCAGTGGTGAAAAACTGTTTTTT
CASSASGEKLFF
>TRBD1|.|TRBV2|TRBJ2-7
TGTGCCAGCAGTAGGACAGGTGGCGAGCAGTACTTC
CASSRTGGEQYF
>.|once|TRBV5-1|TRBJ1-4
TGCGCCAGCAGCAACTCCGGTAATGAAAAACTGTTTTTT
CASSNSGNEKLFF
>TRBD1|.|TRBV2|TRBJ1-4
TGTGCCAGCAGTTATAATGGGGGACCAGGGGGCACAGCAACTAATGAAAAACTGTTTTTT
CASSYNGGPGGTATNEKLFF
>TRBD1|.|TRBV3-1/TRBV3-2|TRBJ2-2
TGTGCCAGCAGCCCAGCGACAGGGTACACCGGGGAGCTGTTTTTT
CASSPATGYTGELFF
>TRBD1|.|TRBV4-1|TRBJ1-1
TGCGCCAGCAGCCAAGGAACGGGGACAGGGTGGCCTGAAGCTTTCTTT
CASSQGTGTGWPEAFF
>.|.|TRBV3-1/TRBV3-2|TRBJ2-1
TGTGCCAGCAGCCTCTTTGTGGCCAATGAGCAGTTCTTC
CASSLFVANEQFF
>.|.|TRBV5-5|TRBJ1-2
TGTGCCAGCAGCTCAGCGGGCTCCGGGCACTATGGCTACACCTTC
CASSSAGSGHYGYTF
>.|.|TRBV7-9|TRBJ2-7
TGTGCCAGCAGCTACAGGGACAACCCCTACGAGCAGTACTTC
CASSYRDNPYEQYF
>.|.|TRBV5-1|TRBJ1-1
TGCGCCAGCAGCTTGTTATCACCCACCTTGACAGGGAACACTGAAGCTTTCTTT
CASSLLSPTLTGNTEAFF
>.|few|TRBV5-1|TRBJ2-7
TGCGCCAGCAGCACCGGACATGGCTCCTACGAGCAGTACTTC
CASSTGHGSYEQYF
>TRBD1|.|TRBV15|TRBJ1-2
TGTGCCACCAGCAGAGAATTGGGACAGGGTTTCGGCTACACCTTC
CATSRELGQGFGYTF
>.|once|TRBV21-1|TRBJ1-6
TGTGCCAGCAGCAAAGCGCTTCGGTCTGAGCCCCCCCCGAGCTCCTATAATTCACCCCTCCACTTT
CASSKALRSEPPPSSYNSPLHF
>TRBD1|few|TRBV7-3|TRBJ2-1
TGTGCCAGCAGCTTAACCGGGACAGGGGGCTTCAATGAGCAGTTCTTC
CASSLTGTGGFNEQFF
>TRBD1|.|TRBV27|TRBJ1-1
TGTGCCAGCAGCGCCGGACAGGGCTTTGAAGCTTTCTTT
CASSAGQGFEAFF
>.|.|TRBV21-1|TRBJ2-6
TGTGCCAGCGGACAGGGGGCGGCTGGGGCCAACGTCCTGACTTTC
CASGQGAAGANVLTF
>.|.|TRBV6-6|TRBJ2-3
TGTGCCAGCAGTCTAAGTGGTGGGGGGGGCAGTTGGGATACGCAGTATTTT
CASSLSGGGGSWDTQYF
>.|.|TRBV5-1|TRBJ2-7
TGCGCCAGCAGCTTGACAGGGAGCTCCTACGAGCAGTACTTC
CASSLTGSSYEQYF
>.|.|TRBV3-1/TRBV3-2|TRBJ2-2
TGTGCCAGCAGCCGCCCCGGGGGACGGAACACCGGGGAGCTGTTTTTT
CASSRPGGRNTGELFF
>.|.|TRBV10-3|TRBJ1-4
TGTGCCATCAGTGAGTCGATAGGAGGGAACTTAAATGAAAAACTGTTTTTT
CAISESIGGNLNEKLFF
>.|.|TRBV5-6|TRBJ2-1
TGTGCCAGCAGCTTGGTCGGCAGGGACTACAATGAGCAGTTCTTC
CASSLVGRDYNEQFF
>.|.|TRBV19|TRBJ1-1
TGTGCCAGTAGCCCCAGACAGAACACTGAAGCTTTCTTT
CASSPRQNTEAFF
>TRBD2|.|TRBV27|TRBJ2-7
TGTGCCAGCAGTCCGGGAGGTTCCTACGAGCAGTACTTC
CASSPGGSYEQYF
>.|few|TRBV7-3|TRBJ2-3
TGTGCCAGCAGCTTCGGACGGGGTACAGATACGCAGTATTTT
CASSFGRGTDTQYF
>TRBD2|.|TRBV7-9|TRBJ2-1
TGTGCCAGCAGCTTATTCCCTCGTAGCGGGGGCCTAGCCTACAATGAGCAGTTCTTC
CASSLFPRSGGLAYNEQFF
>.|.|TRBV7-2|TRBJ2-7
TGTGCCAGCAGTAAGGGGGAGATAGAATACGAGCAGTACTTC
CASSKGEIEYEQYF
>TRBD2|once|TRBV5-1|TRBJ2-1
TGCGCCAGCAGCCCTGGACTAGCGGGGGCCGAGCAGTTCTTC
CASSPGLAGAEQFF
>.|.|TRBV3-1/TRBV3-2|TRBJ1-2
TGTGCCAGCAGCCCGGGACAACGGGGCTACACCTTC
CASSPGQRGYTF
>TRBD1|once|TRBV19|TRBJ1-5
TGTGCCAGTAGTATGGACAGGTTTAGCAATCAGCCCCAGCATTTT
CASSMDRFSNQPQHF
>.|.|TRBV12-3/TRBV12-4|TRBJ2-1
TGTGCCAGCAGCGGGACCTACAATGAGCAGTTCTTC
CASSGTYNEQFF
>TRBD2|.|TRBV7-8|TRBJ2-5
TGTGCCAGCAGCTTAGCTGGCGGGGGGGCTTCAATCGAGACCCAGTACTTC
CASSLAGGGASIETQYF
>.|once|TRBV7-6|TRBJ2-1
TGTGCCAGCAGCGCAAAAATCGGCGGATACAATGAGCAGTTCTTC
CASSAKIGGYNEQFF
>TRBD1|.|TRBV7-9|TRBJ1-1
TGTGCCAGCAGCCCTGGGACAGTCGGCACTGAAGCTTTCTTT
CASSPGTVGTEAFF
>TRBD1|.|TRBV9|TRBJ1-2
TGTGCCAGCAGCGAAGGGGAACTCGACAGGGGAAAATATGGCTACACCTTC
CASSEGELDRGKYGYTF
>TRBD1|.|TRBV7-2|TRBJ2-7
TGTGCCAGCAGCTCGTCCGGGACAGGGGTCTACGAGCAGTACTTC
CASSSSGTGVYEQYF
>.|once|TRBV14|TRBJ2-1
TGTGCCAGCAGCCAGAGGGTGTTCGCCTACAATGAGCAGTTCTTC
CASSQRVFAYNEQFF
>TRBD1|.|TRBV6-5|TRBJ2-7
TGTGCCAGCGGCCTGACAGGGGTCACCTACGAGCAGTACTTC
CASGLTGVTYEQYF
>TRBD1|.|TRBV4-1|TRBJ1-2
TGCGCCAGCAGCCAAGACCGGGACAGGGGGGGAACCTTC
CASSQDRDRGGTF
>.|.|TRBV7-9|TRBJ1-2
TGTGCCAGCAGCACCCATCCCTCGGGACACTACACCTTC
CASSTHPSGHYTF